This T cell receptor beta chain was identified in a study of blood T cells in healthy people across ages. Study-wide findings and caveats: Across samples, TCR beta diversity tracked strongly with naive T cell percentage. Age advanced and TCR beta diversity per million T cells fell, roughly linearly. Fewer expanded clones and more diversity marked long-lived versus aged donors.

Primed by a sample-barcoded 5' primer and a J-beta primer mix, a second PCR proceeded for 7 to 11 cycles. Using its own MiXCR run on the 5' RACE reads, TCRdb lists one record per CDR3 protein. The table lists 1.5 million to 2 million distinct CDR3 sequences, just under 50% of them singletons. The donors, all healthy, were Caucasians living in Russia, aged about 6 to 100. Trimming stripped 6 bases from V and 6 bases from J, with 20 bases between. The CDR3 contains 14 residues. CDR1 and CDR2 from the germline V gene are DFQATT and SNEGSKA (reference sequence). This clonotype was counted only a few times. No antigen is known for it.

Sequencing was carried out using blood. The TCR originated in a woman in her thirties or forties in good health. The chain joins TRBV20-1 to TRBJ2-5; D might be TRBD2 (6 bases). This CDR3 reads CSAGSGPGGQTQYF. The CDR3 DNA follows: TGCAGTGCAGGGTCAGGTCCCGGGGGACAGACCCAGTACTTC.